Following are 14 T cell receptor beta chains from one sample sequenced in a study of shared clonotypes between healthy human individuals. The data were produced by immunoSEQ multiplex PCR, yet TCRdb's version contains in-frame clones alone and is incomplete. The table lists 950,000 to 1,100,000 clones, approximately 72% of them singletons. Sequencing was done on a sample of memory CD4+ T cells sorted from blood. The subset was: CD45RA-negative fraction. Receptors were obtained from a man aged 18 to 29 in good health.

This clone has just one count. V is TRBV18 and J is TRBJ2-4, with D perhaps TRBD1 (5 bases). CDR3 length: 15 residues. The V gene lost 1 base and the J gene lost 0 bases, with 7 bases spanning the gap. Germline assignment: CDR1 KGHSH and CDR2 LQKENI. CDR3 coding DNA: TGTGCCAGCTCACCACTGGACACAGCCAAAAACATTCAGTACTTC. It codes for CASSPLDTAKNIQYF.

Details on this clone: The same CDR3 can be traced to other DNA sequences in this sample. The rearrangement joins TRBV2 to TRBJ1-2; 7 bases line up with TRBD1. The V and J ends lost 4 bases and 4 bases, in that order; junction bases with no gene match: 3. Germline V gene lookup returns CDR1 SNHLY and CDR2 FYNNEI. The length of the CDR3 is 13 residues. CDR3 amino acids: CASSGQGVYGYTF. CDR3 coding DNA: TGTGCCAGCAGTGGGCAGGGGGTCTATGGCTACACCTTC.

The V call is TRBV15, the J call TRBJ2-7; 8 bases agree with TRBD1. Trimming at V came to 0 bases and at J to 4 bases, leaving 8 bases not matched to a gene. The germline gives CDR1 LNHNV, CDR2 YYDKDF (reference sequence). The CDR3 spans 16 residues. The CDR3 bases are TGTGCCACCAGCAGAGATCTAGGACAGGGAGAGTACGAGCAGTACTTC. Translation: CATSRDLGQGEYEQYF.

With respect to this clone: The identical CDR3 is also encoded by other nucleotide sequences in the sample. This sequence joins TRBV9 and TRBJ2-7; 12 bases agree with TRBD1. V shed 4 bases and J 1 base; nucleotides not matched to a gene: 3. The CDR3 totals 15 residues. From germline, CDR1 is SGDLS and CDR2 YYNGEE. Here the CDR3 DNA reads TGTGCCAGCAGCCCGGGACAGGGGGCTTCCTACGAGCAGTACTTC. Translated: CASSPGQGASYEQYF.

This clone showed up just once. V usage is TRBV4-3 and J usage is TRBJ2-7, with a weak D call TRBD2 (6 bases). V was clipped by 3 bases and J by 2 bases, with 14 bases between them. From germline, CDR1 is LGHNA and CDR2 YSLEER. There are 15 residues in the CDR3. The CDR3 spells CASSHVTGEAYEQYF. CDR3 nucleotide sequence: TGCGCCAGCAGCCATGTAACGGGAGAGGCCTACGAGCAGTACTTC.

This rearrangement joins TRBV27 to TRBJ2-1; no clear D. The V end lost 6 bases, the J end lost 2 bases, and 2 bases lay between the germline ends. The CDR3 runs 11 residues. Germline assignment: CDR1 MNHEY and CDR2 SMNVEV (reference sequence). The DNA of the CDR3 is TGTGCCAGCAGGGCCTACAATGAGCAGTTCTTC. This codes for CASRAYNEQFF.

The rearrangement uses TRBV10-3 and TRBJ2-7, with D possibly matching TRBD2 (6 bases). Germline V gene data show CDR1 as ENHRY and CDR2 as SYGVKD. This CDR3 is 15 amino acids long. V was trimmed by 0 bases and J by 6 bases, leaving 15 bases between them. CDR3 DNA: TGTGCCATCAGTGAGTCGATGCGGGGAGAAGGCGAGCAGTACTTC. Its protein is CAISESMRGEGEQYF.

This chain uses TRBV4-3 with TRBJ1-4; D is perhaps TRBD1 (5 bases). Trimming removed 6 bases from V and 3 bases from J, with 14 bases in between. This CDR3 spans 15 amino acids. From germline, CDR1 is LGHNA and CDR2 YSLEER. The CDR3 DNA sequence: TGCGCCAGCAGTAGAGCGACAGAGGCTAATGAAAAACTGTTTTTT. Protein product: CASSRATEANEKLFF.

This chain connects TRBV5-1 to TRBJ2-7, with no clear D. V lost 7 bases and J 5 bases, leaving 4 bases between the germline ends. Per the germline V gene, CDR1 is SGHRS and CDR2 is YFSETQ. This CDR3 comprises 9 residues. The CDR3 loop reads CASPHEQYF. The CDR3 DNA follows: TGCGCCAGCCCCCACGAGCAGTACTTC.

This clone has more than one count but fewer than ten. The J gene is TRBJ1-4, the V gene TRBV29-1; D may be TRBD1 (6 bases). V was pared by 5 bases and J by 5 bases, with 18 bases between. This CDR3 is 15 amino acids long. Per the germline V gene, CDR1 is SQVTM and CDR2 is ANQGSEA. DNA for the CDR3: TGCAGCGTTCGGCAGGGGAGGCCCGAAAATGAAAAACTGTTTTTT. Its protein product is CSVRQGRPENEKLFF.

The rearrangement links TRBV10-3 to TRBJ2-1; 9 nucleotides agree with TRBD1. CDR3 size: 13 residues. Looked up from germline, CDR1 is ENHRY and CDR2 is SYGVKD. The junction had 4 bases not matched to a gene; V was cut back by 8 bases and J by 5 bases. CDR3 protein: CAIGTGRHNEQFF. The CDR3 DNA reads as TGTGCCATCGGGACAGGGAGGCACAATGAGCAGTTCTTC.

This clone was counted between two and nine times. V is TRBV5-4 and J is TRBJ2-7; 7 positions match TRBD1. The length of the CDR3 is 14 residues. The germline V gene has CDR1 SGHNT and CDR2 YYREEE (reference sequence). Trimming cost V 4 bases and J 4 bases; bases outside gene matches: 8. CDR3 sequence (DNA): TGTGCCAGCAGCCCGGGACAGACCACTTACGAGCAGTACTTC. Translated: CASSPGQTTYEQYF.

The chain links TRBV6-5 to TRBJ2-7; possible D gene TRBD1, 6 bases. CDR3 length: 14 residues. Per germline, CDR1 MNHEY and CDR2 SVGAGI. V was cut by 6 bases and J by 0 bases, with 12 bases left in between. The CDR3 loop is CASRRGSVSYEQYF. CDR3 nucleotide sequence: TGTGCCAGCAGAAGGGGGAGCGTCTCCTACGAGCAGTACTTC.

The chain uses TRBV2 and TRBJ1-6, with TRBD1 matching over 9 bases. CDR1 SNHLY and CDR2 FYNNEI come from the germline V gene. CDR3 length: 13 residues. V shed 8 bases, J shed 4 bases, and the junction held 0 bases outside the gene matches. The DNA of the CDR3 is TGTGCCAGCGGGACAGGGTATAATTCACCCCTCCACTTT. As protein: CASGTGYNSPLHF. The full variable domain, completed using reference TRBV2 and TRBJ1-6, is EPEVTQTPSHQVTQMGQEVILRCVPISNHLYFYWYRQILGQKVEFLVSFYNNEISEKSEIFDDQFSVERPDGSNFTLKIRSTKLEDSAMYFCASGTGYNSPLHFGNGTRLTVT.